This TCR beta chain was sequenced during a study of OX40 agonist ivuxolimab in advanced cancers. Study-wide background: An agonistic anti-OX40 (CD134) antibody, ivuxolimab, was used to treat the patients. A partial response was reached by three patients: one with hepatocellular carcinoma and two with cutaneous melanoma.

The germline gives CDR1 MDHEN, CDR2 SYDVKM. V gave up 7 bases and J gave up 4 bases; unmatched junction bases: 15. There are 18 residues in the CDR3. The table came from immunoSEQ multiplex PCR; TCRdb's copy has only in-frame clones and leaves some out. The sample includes some 150,000 clones, around nine tenths seen only once; the top ten take 0.85% to 1.4%. The sequenced sample was CD4+ or CD8+ T cells sorted from blood, obtained in a trial of the OX40 agonist ivuxolimab. J is TRBJ2-2 and V is TRBV28; TRBD2 agrees at 10 bases. This receptor was identified in an adult with an advanced solid tumor such as melanoma, head and neck, liver or kidney cancer. This chain's CDR3 is CASNTPFGSGRGTGELFF. The CDR3 DNA is TGTGCCAGCAACACCCCGTTTGGAAGCGGGAGGGGCACCGGGGAGCTGTTTTTT.